The clone carrying this TCR beta chain was recorded once. Its antigen is as yet unknown. The CDR3 length is 14 residues. Germline-derived CDR1 and CDR2 are SNHLY and FYNNEI. Deletions cut 4 bases from V and 8 bases from J, with 17 bases between. The authors ran the immunoSEQ assay, v3.0, at survey level. Assay used: immunoSEQ multiplex PCR; TCRdb lists only in-frame clones, some missing. Found here are 20,000 to 30,000 clones, less than 85% of them singletons; the top ten hold around 10%. The entry originates in a study of long-term antiretroviral therapy in people with HIV. Study findings and constraints: Diversity increased after ART yet remained lower than in transplant donor controls. Nothing was known about ART adherence, viral resistance or changes in therapy. Whereas controls had wider CDR3 length ranges, HIV repertoires had narrower ones.

The sample in question was unsorted PBMCs, obtained 2.3 years after starting antiretroviral therapy. The origin of this receptor is a man aged 40-49 years with HIV. The chain carries TRBV2 and TRBJ1-2; D ambiguous. The CDR3 bases are TGTGCCAGCAGTGTGACTAATAACAGTAAGGGCTACACCTTC. It specifies CASSVTNNSKGYTF.